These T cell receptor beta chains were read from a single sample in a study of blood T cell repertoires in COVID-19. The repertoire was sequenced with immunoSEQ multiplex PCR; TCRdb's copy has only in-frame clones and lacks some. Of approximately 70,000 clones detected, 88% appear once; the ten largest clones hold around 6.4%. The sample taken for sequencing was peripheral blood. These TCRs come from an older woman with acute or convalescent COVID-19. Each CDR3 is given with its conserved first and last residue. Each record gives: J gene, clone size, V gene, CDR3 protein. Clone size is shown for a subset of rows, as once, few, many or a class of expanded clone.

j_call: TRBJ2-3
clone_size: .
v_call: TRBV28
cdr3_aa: CASSLRGQRTDTQYF

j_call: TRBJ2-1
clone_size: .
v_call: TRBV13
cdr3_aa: CASSFFLAGGYNEQFF

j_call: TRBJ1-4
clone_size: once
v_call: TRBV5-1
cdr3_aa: CASSPRDRTTNEKLFF

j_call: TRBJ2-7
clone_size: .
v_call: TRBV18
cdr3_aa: CASSAVSGEQYF

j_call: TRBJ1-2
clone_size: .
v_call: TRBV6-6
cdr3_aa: CASSLYLGDGYTF

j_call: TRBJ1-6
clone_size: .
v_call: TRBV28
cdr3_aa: CASLTTGASPLHF

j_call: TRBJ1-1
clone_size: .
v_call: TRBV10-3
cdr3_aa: CARRNREGYTEAFF

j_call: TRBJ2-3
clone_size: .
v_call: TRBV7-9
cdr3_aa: CASSRPIAGGPTDTQYF

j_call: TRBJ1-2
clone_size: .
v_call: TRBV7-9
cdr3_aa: CASSLPWTGPANYGYTF

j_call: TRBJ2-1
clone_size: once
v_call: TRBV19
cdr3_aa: CASSIVRANEQFF

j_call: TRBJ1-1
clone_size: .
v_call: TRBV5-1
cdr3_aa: CASRGGAERGTEAFF

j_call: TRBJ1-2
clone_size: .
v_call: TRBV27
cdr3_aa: CASRRTGVNYGYTF

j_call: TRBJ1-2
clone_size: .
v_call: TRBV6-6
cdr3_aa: CASTSSQGHYGYTF

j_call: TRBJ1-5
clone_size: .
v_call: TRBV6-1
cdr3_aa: CASTAGTGNQPQHF

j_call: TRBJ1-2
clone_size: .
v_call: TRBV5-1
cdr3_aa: CASSLAQGFNYGYTF

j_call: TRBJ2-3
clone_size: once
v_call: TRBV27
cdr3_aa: CASSLLRQGGTDTQYF

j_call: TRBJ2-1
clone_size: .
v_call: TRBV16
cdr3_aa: CASSQLLAGGYNEQFF

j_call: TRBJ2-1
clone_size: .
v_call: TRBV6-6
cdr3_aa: CRTSGYNEQFF

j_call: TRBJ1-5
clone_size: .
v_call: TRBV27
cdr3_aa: CASSLYRYSNQPQHF

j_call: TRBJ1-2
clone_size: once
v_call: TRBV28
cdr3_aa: CASRGGRSYGYTF

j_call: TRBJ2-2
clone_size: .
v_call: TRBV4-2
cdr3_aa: CASSQAQTGGVTGELFF

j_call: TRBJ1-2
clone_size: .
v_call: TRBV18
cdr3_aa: CASSPAGEYGYTF

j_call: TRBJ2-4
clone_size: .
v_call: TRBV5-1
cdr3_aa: CASSRGGEDYIQYF

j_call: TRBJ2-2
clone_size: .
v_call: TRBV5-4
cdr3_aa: CASSSRQGVAGELFF

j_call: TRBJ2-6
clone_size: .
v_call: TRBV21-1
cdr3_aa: CASSKEDSLLAGGPGANVLTF

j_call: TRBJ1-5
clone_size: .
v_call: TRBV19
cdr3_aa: CASSIGGSDQPQHF

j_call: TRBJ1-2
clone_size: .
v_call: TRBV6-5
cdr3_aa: CATGQGHYGYTF

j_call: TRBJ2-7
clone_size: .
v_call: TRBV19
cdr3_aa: CASGTGLGYYEQYF

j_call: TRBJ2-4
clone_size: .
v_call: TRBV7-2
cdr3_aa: CASMGAKNIQYF

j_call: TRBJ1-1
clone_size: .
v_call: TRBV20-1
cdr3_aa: CSPRGQTEAFF

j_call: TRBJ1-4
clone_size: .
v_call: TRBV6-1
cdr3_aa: CASSERAGLGVGKLFF